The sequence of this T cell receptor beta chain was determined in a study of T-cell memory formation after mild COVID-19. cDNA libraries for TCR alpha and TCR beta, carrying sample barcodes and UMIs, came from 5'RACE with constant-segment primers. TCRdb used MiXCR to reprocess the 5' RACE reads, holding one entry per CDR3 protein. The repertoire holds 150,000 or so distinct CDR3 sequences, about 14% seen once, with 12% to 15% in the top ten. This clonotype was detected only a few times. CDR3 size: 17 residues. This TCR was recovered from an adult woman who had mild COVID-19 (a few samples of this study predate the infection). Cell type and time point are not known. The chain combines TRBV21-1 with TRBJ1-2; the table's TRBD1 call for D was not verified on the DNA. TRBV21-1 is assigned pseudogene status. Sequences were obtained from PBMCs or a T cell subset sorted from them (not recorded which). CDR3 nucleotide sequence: TGTGCCAGCAGCATCCCCCCTCCGGGACAGGGATACTATGGCTACACCTTC. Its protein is CASSIPPPGQGYYGYTF.